The rows below give T cell receptor beta chains drawn from one sample of a study of response to subunit inactivated influenza vaccine. MiXCR, run by TCRdb on the RT-PCR reads, gives a single entry per CDR3 protein. The sample carries 600,000 to 850,000 distinct CDR3 sequences, roughly 15% recorded once. The material was PBMCs from blood, obtained 14 to 15 days before vaccination. The receptors come from a man in his forties or fifties who received an inactivated influenza vaccine. Both conserved end residues are part of each CDR3. The order of the fields is V gene, clone size, D gene, J gene, CDR3 protein, CDR3 DNA. The D gene is left open where the match is weak. Clone size, where shown, is once, few, many, or a class for clones that have expanded.

v_call: TRBV29-1
clone_size: few
d_call: .
j_call: TRBJ2-2
cdr3_aa: CSVEDPQNTGELFF
cdr3_nt: TGCAGCGTTGAAGACCCACAGAACACCGGGGAGCTGTTTTTT

v_call: TRBV7-6
clone_size: many
d_call: .
j_call: TRBJ2-2
cdr3_aa: CASSLNGGSNTGELFF
cdr3_nt: TGTGCCAGCAGCCTAAACGGGGGTTCTAACACCGGGGAGCTGTTTTTT

v_call: TRBV7-9
clone_size: .
d_call: .
j_call: TRBJ2-3
cdr3_aa: CASSLARRGADTQYF
cdr3_nt: TGTGCCAGCAGCTTAGCCCGACGAGGCGCAGATACGCAGTATTTT

v_call: TRBV29-1
clone_size: few
d_call: .
j_call: TRBJ2-7
cdr3_aa: CSVRHRYEQYF
cdr3_nt: TGCAGCGTTCGACACCGCTACGAGCAGTACTTC

v_call: TRBV9
clone_size: .
d_call: TRBD1
j_call: TRBJ2-7
cdr3_aa: CASSVGDSSYEQYF
cdr3_nt: TGTGCCAGCAGCGTAGGGGACAGCTCCTACGAGCAGTACTTC

v_call: TRBV4-3
clone_size: .
d_call: .
j_call: TRBJ2-5
cdr3_aa: CASSQSTASWETQYF
cdr3_nt: TGCGCCAGCAGCCAATCGACAGCCAGTTGGGAGACCCAGTACTTC

v_call: TRBV10-3
clone_size: few
d_call: TRBD2
j_call: TRBJ2-1
cdr3_aa: CAISASLAGDAEQFF
cdr3_nt: TGTGCCATCAGTGCCTCACTAGCGGGGGACGCTGAGCAGTTCTTC

v_call: TRBV12-3/TRBV12-4
clone_size: few
d_call: .
j_call: TRBJ2-7
cdr3_aa: CASRESGYSYEQYF
cdr3_nt: TGTGCCAGCAGGGAGTCGGGCTATTCCTACGAGCAGTACTTC

v_call: TRBV20-1
clone_size: .
d_call: .
j_call: TRBJ1-1
cdr3_aa: CSARRTGRAKAEAFF
cdr3_nt: TGCAGTGCTAGACGAACCGGCAGGGCTAAGGCTGAAGCTTTCTTT

v_call: TRBV4-3
clone_size: few
d_call: .
j_call: TRBJ2-7
cdr3_aa: CASSLTRARLYEQYF
cdr3_nt: TGCGCCAGCAGCCTCACGCGGGCCAGACTCTACGAGCAGTACTTC

v_call: TRBV28
clone_size: few
d_call: .
j_call: TRBJ2-3
cdr3_aa: CASVSLANTQYF
cdr3_nt: TGTGCCAGCGTAAGCCTGGCCAATACGCAGTATTTT

v_call: TRBV7-9
clone_size: few
d_call: .
j_call: TRBJ2-1
cdr3_aa: CASSHRKSSYNEQFF
cdr3_nt: TGTGCCAGCAGCCATAGGAAATCCTCCTACAATGAGCAGTTCTTC

v_call: TRBV20-1
clone_size: few
d_call: .
j_call: TRBJ1-5
cdr3_aa: CSASFLDQPQHF
cdr3_nt: TGCAGTGCTAGCTTTTTGGATCAGCCCCAGCATTTT

v_call: TRBV12-3/TRBV12-4
clone_size: few
d_call: TRBD1
j_call: TRBJ1-2
cdr3_aa: CASSVGQSYGYTF
cdr3_nt: TGTGCCAGCAGTGTGGGACAGTCCTATGGCTACACCTTC

v_call: TRBV7-2
clone_size: many
d_call: .
j_call: TRBJ1-4
cdr3_aa: CATSRGGEEKLFF
cdr3_nt: TGTGCCACCTCGCGGGGGGGAGAGGAAAAACTGTTTTTT

v_call: TRBV29-1
clone_size: .
d_call: .
j_call: TRBJ2-1
cdr3_aa: CSVPFRGANEQFF
cdr3_nt: TGCAGCGTGCCTTTTCGGGGGGCGAATGAGCAGTTCTTC

v_call: TRBV7-2
clone_size: few
d_call: .
j_call: TRBJ2-1
cdr3_aa: CASSLASINEQFF
cdr3_nt: TGTGCCAGCAGCTTAGCTTCCATCAATGAGCAGTTCTTC

v_call: TRBV20-1
clone_size: few
d_call: .
j_call: TRBJ1-1
cdr3_aa: CSAPKTGSNTEAFF
cdr3_nt: TGCAGTGCTCCAAAGACAGGCTCGAACACTGAAGCTTTCTTT

v_call: TRBV3-1
clone_size: many
d_call: .
j_call: TRBJ2-5
cdr3_aa: CASSYEELSRTQYF
cdr3_nt: TGTGCCAGCAGCTACGAGGAGCTATCGAGGACCCAGTACTTC

v_call: TRBV6-1
clone_size: many
d_call: .
j_call: TRBJ2-2
cdr3_aa: CASSEGLPGELFF
cdr3_nt: TGTGCCAGCAGTGAAGGGTTGCCCGGGGAGCTGTTTTTT

v_call: TRBV4-1
clone_size: few
d_call: .
j_call: TRBJ2-7
cdr3_aa: CASSQEPQGGEQYF
cdr3_nt: TGCGCCAGCAGCCAAGAGCCACAGGGGGGGGAGCAGTACTTC

v_call: TRBV9
clone_size: few
d_call: .
j_call: TRBJ2-3
cdr3_aa: CASSVTDSPYMDTQYF
cdr3_nt: TGTGCCAGCAGCGTAACCGATTCCCCCTATATGGATACGCAGTATTTT

v_call: TRBV4-2
clone_size: .
d_call: .
j_call: TRBJ1-4
cdr3_aa: CASSQEARGREKLFF
cdr3_nt: TGTGCCAGCAGCCAAGAGGCCCGGGGACGGGAAAAACTGTTTTTT

v_call: TRBV5-1
clone_size: .
d_call: TRBD2
j_call: TRBJ2-7
cdr3_aa: CASSLAPWAGGSYEQYF
cdr3_nt: TGCGCCAGCAGCTTGGCCCCTTGGGCGGGAGGCTCCTACGAGCAGTACTTC

v_call: TRBV12-3/TRBV12-4
clone_size: many
d_call: .
j_call: TRBJ2-7
cdr3_aa: CASSLAPYEQYF
cdr3_nt: TGTGCCAGCAGCTTAGCCCCCTACGAGCAGTACTTC

v_call: TRBV12-3/TRBV12-4
clone_size: many
d_call: .
j_call: TRBJ2-2
cdr3_aa: CASSFGGSPTGELFF
cdr3_nt: TGTGCCAGCAGTTTTGGAGGAAGCCCCACCGGGGAGCTGTTTTTT

v_call: TRBV4-3
clone_size: few
d_call: TRBD1
j_call: TRBJ2-7
cdr3_aa: CASSQDRESLYEQYF
cdr3_nt: TGCGCCAGCAGCCAGGACAGGGAAAGCCTCTACGAGCAGTACTTC

v_call: TRBV19
clone_size: .
d_call: TRBD1
j_call: TRBJ1-1
cdr3_aa: CASSDRGRGTEAFF
cdr3_nt: TGTGCCAGTAGTGACAGGGGGCGCGGCACTGAAGCTTTCTTT

v_call: TRBV28
clone_size: few
d_call: .
j_call: TRBJ2-7
cdr3_aa: CASRGPLREQYF
cdr3_nt: TGTGCCAGCCGGGGTCCCCTACGAGAGCAGTACTTC

v_call: TRBV5-1
clone_size: few
d_call: .
j_call: TRBJ1-1
cdr3_aa: CASSVEGPDRTEAFF
cdr3_nt: TGCGCCAGCAGCGTGGAGGGCCCTGACCGGACTGAAGCTTTCTTT

v_call: TRBV2
clone_size: .
d_call: .
j_call: TRBJ2-1
cdr3_aa: CASILDSLSYNEQFF
cdr3_nt: TGTGCCAGCATCCTTGACAGCCTCTCCTACAATGAGCAGTTCTTC

v_call: TRBV20-1
clone_size: few
d_call: .
j_call: TRBJ1-5
cdr3_aa: CSARGLSGPQPQHF
cdr3_nt: TGCAGTGCTAGGGGTCTATCGGGTCCTCAGCCCCAGCATTTT

v_call: TRBV20-1
clone_size: many
d_call: TRBD2
j_call: TRBJ2-7
cdr3_aa: CSASGLAGSYEQYF
cdr3_nt: TGCAGTGCTAGCGGACTAGCCGGGTCCTACGAGCAGTACTTC

v_call: TRBV7-2
clone_size: .
d_call: TRBD2
j_call: TRBJ2-7
cdr3_aa: CASSYAGLAGEQYF
cdr3_nt: TGTGCCAGCAGCTACGCGGGACTAGCGGGCGAGCAGTACTTC

v_call: TRBV4-2
clone_size: .
d_call: TRBD2
j_call: TRBJ2-1
cdr3_aa: CASSQDPGLAGGRDNEQFF
cdr3_nt: TGTGCCAGCAGCCAAGATCCTGGTCTGGCGGGGGGCCGCGACAATGAGCAGTTCTTC

v_call: TRBV3-1
clone_size: .
d_call: .
j_call: TRBJ2-1
cdr3_aa: CASSRLEGDEQFF
cdr3_nt: TGTGCCAGCAGCCGATTAGAGGGCGATGAGCAGTTCTTC

v_call: TRBV12-3/TRBV12-4
clone_size: .
d_call: .
j_call: TRBJ2-1
cdr3_aa: CASRGVEGGPYNEQFF
cdr3_nt: TGTGCCAGCCGAGGGGTGGAGGGGGGTCCCTACAATGAGCAGTTCTTC

v_call: TRBV4-3
clone_size: few
d_call: TRBD2
j_call: TRBJ2-2
cdr3_aa: CASSHTSAAGELFF
cdr3_nt: TGCGCCAGCAGCCACACTAGCGCGGCCGGGGAGCTGTTTTTT

v_call: TRBV29-1
clone_size: many
d_call: .
j_call: TRBJ1-4
cdr3_aa: CSVLGREEKLFF
cdr3_nt: TGCAGCGTTCTGGGCAGGGAGGAAAAACTGTTTTTT

v_call: TRBV12-3/TRBV12-4
clone_size: .
d_call: TRBD1
j_call: TRBJ2-1
cdr3_aa: CASRRTRGSVYNEQFF
cdr3_nt: TGTGCCAGCAGACGGACCAGGGGGTCGGTATACAATGAGCAGTTCTTC

v_call: TRBV6-1
clone_size: once
d_call: TRBD1
j_call: TRBJ2-7
cdr3_aa: CASSTVPGQGVLEQYF
cdr3_nt: TGTGCCAGCAGTACCGTCCCGGGACAGGGGGTACTCGAGCAGTACTTC

v_call: TRBV20-1
clone_size: .
d_call: .
j_call: TRBJ2-2
cdr3_aa: CSARDLRETGELFF
cdr3_nt: TGCAGTGCTAGAGATTTGAGGGAAACCGGGGAGCTGTTTTTT

v_call: TRBV20-1
clone_size: .
d_call: .
j_call: TRBJ2-7
cdr3_aa: CSARRAMGLSSYEQYF
cdr3_nt: TGCAGTGCTAGGAGGGCGATGGGACTGAGCTCCTACGAGCAGTACTTC

v_call: TRBV20-1
clone_size: few
d_call: TRBD2
j_call: TRBJ2-1
cdr3_aa: CSVRVVSGSSYNEQFF
cdr3_nt: TGCAGTGTGAGGGTAGTAAGCGGGAGCTCCTACAATGAGCAGTTCTTC

v_call: TRBV20-1
clone_size: few
d_call: TRBD2
j_call: TRBJ2-3
cdr3_aa: CSASRSGSLDTQYF
cdr3_nt: TGCAGTGCTAGTAGGAGCGGGAGTCTTGATACGCAGTATTTT

v_call: TRBV5-1
clone_size: many
d_call: TRBD2
j_call: TRBJ2-1
cdr3_aa: CASSLGLARDEQFF
cdr3_nt: TGCGCCAGCAGCTTGGGACTAGCAAGAGATGAGCAGTTCTTC

v_call: TRBV20-1
clone_size: .
d_call: .
j_call: TRBJ1-5
cdr3_aa: CSAMDLNAHQPQHF
cdr3_nt: TGCAGTGCAATGGACTTAAATGCCCATCAGCCCCAGCATTTT

v_call: TRBV25-1
clone_size: few
d_call: .
j_call: TRBJ2-5
cdr3_aa: CASSLPAGSYQETQYF
cdr3_nt: TGTGCCAGCAGCCTACCAGCAGGCTCGTACCAAGAGACCCAGTACTTC